The clone carrying this T cell receptor (beta chain) was recorded only once. The CDR3 spans 19 residues. Germline V lookup: CDR1 SSHAT, CDR2 FNYEAQ (reference sequence). V was shortened by 1 base and J by 7 bases, with 25 bases between the two germline ends. Repertoires were generated with immunoSEQ multiplex PCR, while TCRdb's copy carries only in-frame clones and drops some. The data show fewer than 1.6 million clones, about 98.5% seen once. The sample originates from a study of shared clonotypes between healthy human individuals. This chain connects TRBV7-7 to TRBJ1-4; D may be TRBD1 (5 bases). The TCR was taken from a man under 40 in good health. Sequenced: naive CD4+ T cells sorted from blood. Regarding subset: CD45RA+ positively selected. CDR3 coding DNA: TGTGCCAGCAGCTTAGACCGTAGAGTAGAGGGACGGGACGGTGAAAAACTGTTTTTT. Protein sequence: CASSLDRRVEGRDGEKLFF.